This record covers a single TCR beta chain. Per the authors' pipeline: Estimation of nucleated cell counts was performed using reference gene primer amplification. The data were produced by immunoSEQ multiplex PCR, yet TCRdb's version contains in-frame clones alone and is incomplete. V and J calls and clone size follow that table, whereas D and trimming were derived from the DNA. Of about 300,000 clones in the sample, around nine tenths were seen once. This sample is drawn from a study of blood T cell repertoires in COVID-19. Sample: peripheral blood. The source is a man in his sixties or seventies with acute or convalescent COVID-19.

CDR3 sequence (DNA): TGTGCCAGCAGTTTGGGCGACTCCTACGAGCAGTACTTC. Translation: CASSLGDSYEQYF. The chain combines TRBV12-3 or TRBV12-4 with TRBJ2-7; D gene ambiguous. V was pared by 3 bases and J by 0 bases, with 6 bases between. This CDR3 has 13 residues.